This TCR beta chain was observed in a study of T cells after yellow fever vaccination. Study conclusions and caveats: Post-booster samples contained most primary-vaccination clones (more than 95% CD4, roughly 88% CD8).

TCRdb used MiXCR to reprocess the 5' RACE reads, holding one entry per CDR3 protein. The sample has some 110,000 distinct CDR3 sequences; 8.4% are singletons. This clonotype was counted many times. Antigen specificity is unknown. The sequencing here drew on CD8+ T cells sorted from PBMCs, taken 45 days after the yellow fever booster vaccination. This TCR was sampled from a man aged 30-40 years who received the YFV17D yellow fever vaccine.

CDR3 nucleotide sequence: TGTGCCACCAGTGCTGGGGACAATGAGCAGTTCTTC. Translating it yields CATSAGDNEQFF. The chain joins TRBV24-1 to TRBJ2-1; the D is unclear. The CDR3 loop spans 12 amino acids. V lost 5 bases and J lost 5, with 6 bases in between. Germline CDR1 KGHDR, CDR2 SFDVKD.